This paragraph covers one TCR beta chain sequence. This clonotype was counted ten times or more. It has no known antigen specificity. No clone much larger than this one lies a single base away; base qualities are absent. This was a case-control study nested in a cohort of healthcare workers in London, UK, who had nasopharyngeal swab PCR tests and blood samples taken every week. Healthcare workers were recruited between 23 and 31 March 2020, during the week of the UK lockdown, and were followed weekly for up to roughly 16 weeks. This sample is drawn from a study of early T cells in non-severe SARS-CoV-2 infection (dated by TCRdb to the early 2020s). The study in broad terms: TCR sequencing used bulk RNA from unsorted whole blood, so alpha and beta chains could not be paired.

Overall results and qualifications from the work: VDJdb matching was skewed toward anti-spike CD8 responses, so virus-specific expansions were likely underestimated and private and CD4 specificities were missed.

The method behind the library was 5' RACE. The instrument given in TCRdb is NextSeq 500. The TCR library protocol attached unique molecular identifiers to individual cDNA molecules to correct for sequencing error and PCR bias. TCR alpha and beta chains were both sequenced, and the abundances of alpha and beta sequences in each sample were closely correlated with each other. For the original study's pipeline: V gene, J gene and CDR3 annotation of TCR sequences was performed with Decombinator V4. TCRs were defined as expanded if a significant change between any two time points was detected under a Poisson model with p below 0.0001. TCR abundances were normalised to the total number of TCRs sequenced per sample and expressed as counts per million. TRAV1-2 paired with TRAJ12, TRAJ20 or TRAJ33 defined MAIT TCRs, while TRAV10 paired with TRAJ18 defined iNKT TCRs. VDJdb, accessed 1 November 2021, was searched for CMV, EBV and SARS-CoV-2 annotated TCRs, with TCRs annotated for multiple antigens excluded. TCRdb reran the public reads through fastp at Q25 and MiXCR, keeping productive beta chains. Every CDR3 protein is listed once, alongside the most common genes and DNA of its rows. The authors' filters were not applied to this entry. The sample data list fewer than 65,000 distinct CDR3 sequences, and roughly 10% of these were observed just once. The ten largest clones capture under 6% of the sample.

The CDR3 runs 14 amino acids, cysteine and phenylalanine included. CDR3 DNA is the only sequence kept; it has 42 bases, read in frame from the first base. Sequences MNHEY (CDR1) and SVGEGT (CDR2) are obtained from the germline V gene. V lost 0 bases and J lost 4 bases, and the count of bases not matched to a germline gene is 0. This TCR was sampled from an adult who was a healthcare worker with PCR-confirmed SARS-CoV-2 infection or an uninfected control (not recorded which). The V and J segments used are TRBV6-2 or TRBV6-3 and TRBJ2-1; 7 bases in between match TRBD1. The sample taken for sequencing was whole blood. The sequenced DNA: TGTGCCAGCAGTTACTCGACAGGGTACAATGAGCAGTTCTTC. Its translation reads: CASSYSTGYNEQFF.